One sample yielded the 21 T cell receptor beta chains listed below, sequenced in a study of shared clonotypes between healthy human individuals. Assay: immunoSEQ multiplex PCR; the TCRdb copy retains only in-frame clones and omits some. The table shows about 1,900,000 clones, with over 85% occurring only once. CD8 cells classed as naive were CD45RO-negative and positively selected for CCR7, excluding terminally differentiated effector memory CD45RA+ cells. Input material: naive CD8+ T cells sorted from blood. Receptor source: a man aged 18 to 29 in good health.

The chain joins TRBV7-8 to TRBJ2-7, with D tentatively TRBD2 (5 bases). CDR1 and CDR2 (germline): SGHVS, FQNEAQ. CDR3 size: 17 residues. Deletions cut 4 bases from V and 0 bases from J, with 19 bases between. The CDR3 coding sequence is TGTGCCAGCAGCTCCCCTGAGGGCGACTACCCCTCCTACGAGCAGTACTTC. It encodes CASSSPEGDYPSYEQYF.

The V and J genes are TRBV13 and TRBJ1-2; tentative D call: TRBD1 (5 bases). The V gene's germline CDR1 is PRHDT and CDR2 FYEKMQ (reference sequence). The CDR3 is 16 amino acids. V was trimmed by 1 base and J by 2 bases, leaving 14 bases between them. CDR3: CASSLEGQGENYGYTF. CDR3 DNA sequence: TGTGCCAGCAGCTTAGAGGGGCAGGGCGAGAACTATGGCTACACCTTC.

The CDR3 region is CASSPSGILDEQYF. The CDR3 DNA follows: TGCGCCAGCAGCCCTAGCGGGATCCTTGACGAGCAGTACTTC. V is TRBV10-1 and J is TRBJ2-7; 9 bases are a match to TRBD2. The germline gives CDR1 WNHNN, CDR2 SYGVQD (reference sequence). J was trimmed by 5 bases and V by 6 bases; bases with no gene match: 8. The CDR3 runs 14 residues.

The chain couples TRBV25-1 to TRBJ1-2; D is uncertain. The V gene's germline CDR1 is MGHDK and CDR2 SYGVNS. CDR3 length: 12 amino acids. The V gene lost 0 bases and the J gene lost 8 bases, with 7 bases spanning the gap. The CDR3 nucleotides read TGTGCCAGCAGTGAATATGCAGTGGGCTACACCTTC. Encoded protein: CASSEYAVGYTF.

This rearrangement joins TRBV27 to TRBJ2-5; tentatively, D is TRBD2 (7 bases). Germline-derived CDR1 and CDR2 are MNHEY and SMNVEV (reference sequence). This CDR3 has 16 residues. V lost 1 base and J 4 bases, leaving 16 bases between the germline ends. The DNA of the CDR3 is TGTGCCAGCAGTTTATACCCAGGGGAGGGTCGAGAGACCCAGTACTTC. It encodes CASSLYPGEGRETQYF.

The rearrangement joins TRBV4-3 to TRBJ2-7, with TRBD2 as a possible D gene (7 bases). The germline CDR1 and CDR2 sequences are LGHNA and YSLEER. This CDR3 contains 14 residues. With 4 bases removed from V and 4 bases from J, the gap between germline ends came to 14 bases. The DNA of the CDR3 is TGCGCCAGCAGCCCAGCGGGACATGGGTACGAGCAGTACTTC. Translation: CASSPAGHGYEQYF.

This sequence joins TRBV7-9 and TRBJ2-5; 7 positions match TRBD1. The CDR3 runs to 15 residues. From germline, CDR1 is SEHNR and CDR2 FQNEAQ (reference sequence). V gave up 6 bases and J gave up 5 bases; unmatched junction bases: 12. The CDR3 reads CASSFYRDSFETQYF. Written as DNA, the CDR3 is TGTGCCAGCAGTTTCTACAGGGACAGCTTCGAGACCCAGTACTTC.

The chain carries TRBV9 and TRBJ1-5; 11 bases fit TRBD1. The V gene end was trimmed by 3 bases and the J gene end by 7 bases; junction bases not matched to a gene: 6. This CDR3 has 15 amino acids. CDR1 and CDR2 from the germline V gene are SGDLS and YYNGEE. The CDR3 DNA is TGTGCCAGCAGCGAGGGGACAGGGGGATACCAGCCCCAGCATTTT. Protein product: CASSEGTGGYQPQHF.

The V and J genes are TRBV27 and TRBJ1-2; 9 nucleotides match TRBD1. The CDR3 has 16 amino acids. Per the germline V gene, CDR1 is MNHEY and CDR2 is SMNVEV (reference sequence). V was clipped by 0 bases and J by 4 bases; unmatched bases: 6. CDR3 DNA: TGTGCCAGCAGTTTATCAGGACAGGGGTTATCCTATGGCTACACCTTC. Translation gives CASSLSGQGLSYGYTF.

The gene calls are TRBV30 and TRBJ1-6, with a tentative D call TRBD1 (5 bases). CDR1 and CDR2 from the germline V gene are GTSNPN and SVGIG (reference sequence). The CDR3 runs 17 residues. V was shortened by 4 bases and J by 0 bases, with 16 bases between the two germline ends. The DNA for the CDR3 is TGTGCCTGGAAAACGAGGCAGGGCAGCTCCTATAATTCACCCCTCCACTTT. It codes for CAWKTRQGSSYNSPLHF.

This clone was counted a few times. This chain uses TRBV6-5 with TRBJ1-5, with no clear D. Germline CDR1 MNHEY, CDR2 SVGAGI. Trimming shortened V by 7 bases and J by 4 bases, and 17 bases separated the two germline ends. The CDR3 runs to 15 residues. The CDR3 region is CASNQVPTPNQPQHF. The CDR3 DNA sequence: TGTGCCAGCAATCAGGTCCCAACCCCTAATCAGCCCCAGCATTTT.

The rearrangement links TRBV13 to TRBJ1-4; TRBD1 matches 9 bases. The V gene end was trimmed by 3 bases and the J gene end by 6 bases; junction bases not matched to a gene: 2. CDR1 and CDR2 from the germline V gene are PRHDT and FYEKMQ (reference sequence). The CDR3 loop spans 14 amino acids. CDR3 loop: CASSFTGGDEKLFF. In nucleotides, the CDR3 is TGTGCCAGCAGCTTCACAGGGGGCGATGAAAAACTGTTTTTT. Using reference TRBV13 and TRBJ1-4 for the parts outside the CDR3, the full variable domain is AAGVIQSPRHLIKEKRETATLKCYPIPRHDTVYWYQQGPGQDPQFLISFYEKMQSDKGSIPDRFSAQQFSDYHSELNMSSLELGDSALYFCASSFTGGDEKLFFGSGTQLSVL.

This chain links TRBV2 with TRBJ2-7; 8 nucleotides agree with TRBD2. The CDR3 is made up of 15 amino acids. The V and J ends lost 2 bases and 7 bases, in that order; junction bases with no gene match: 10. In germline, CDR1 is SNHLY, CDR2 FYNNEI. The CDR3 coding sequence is TGTGCCAGCAGTGAATGGGGGACTAGTAATTTTGAGCAGTACTTC. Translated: CASSEWGTSNFEQYF. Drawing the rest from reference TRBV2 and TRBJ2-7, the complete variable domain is EPEVTQTPSHQVTQMGQEVILRCVPISNHLYFYWYRQILGQKVEFLVSFYNNEISEKSEIFDDQFSVERPDGSNFTLKIRSTKLEDSAMYFCASSEWGTSNFEQYFGPGTRLTVT.

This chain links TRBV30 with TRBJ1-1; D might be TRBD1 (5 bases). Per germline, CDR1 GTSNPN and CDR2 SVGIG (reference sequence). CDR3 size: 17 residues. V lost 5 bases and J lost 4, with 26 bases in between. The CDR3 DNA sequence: TGTGCCTGGCCTTCACCGCTGCGAAGGGGATTCGTCACTGAAGCTTTCTTT. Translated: CAWPSPLRRGFVTEAFF. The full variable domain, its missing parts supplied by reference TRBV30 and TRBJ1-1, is SQTIHQWPATLVQPVGSPLSLECTVEGTSNPNLYWYRQAAGRGLQLLFYSVGIGQISSEVPQNLSASRPQDRQFILSSKKLLLSDSGFYLCAWPSPLRRGFVTEAFFGQGTRLTVV.

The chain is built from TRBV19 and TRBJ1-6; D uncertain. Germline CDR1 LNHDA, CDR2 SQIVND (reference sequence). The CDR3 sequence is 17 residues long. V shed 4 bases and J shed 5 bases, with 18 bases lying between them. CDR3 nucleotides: TGTGCCAGTAGTAATCGCGAGGACCCGTACAATAATTCACCCCTCCACTTT. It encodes CASSNREDPYNNSPLHF.

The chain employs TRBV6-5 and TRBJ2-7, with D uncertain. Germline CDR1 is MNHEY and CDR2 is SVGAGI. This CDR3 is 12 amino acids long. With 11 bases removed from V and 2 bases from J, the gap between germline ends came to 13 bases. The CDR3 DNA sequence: TGTGCCCGACGAAATTACCCCTACGAGCAGTACTTC. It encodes CARRNYPYEQYF.

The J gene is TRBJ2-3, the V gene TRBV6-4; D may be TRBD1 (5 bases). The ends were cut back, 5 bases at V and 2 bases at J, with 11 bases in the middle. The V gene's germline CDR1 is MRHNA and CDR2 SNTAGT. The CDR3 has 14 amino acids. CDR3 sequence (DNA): TGTGCCAGCAGTATTGACAGAAACACAGATACGCAGTATTTT. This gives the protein CASSIDRNTDTQYF.

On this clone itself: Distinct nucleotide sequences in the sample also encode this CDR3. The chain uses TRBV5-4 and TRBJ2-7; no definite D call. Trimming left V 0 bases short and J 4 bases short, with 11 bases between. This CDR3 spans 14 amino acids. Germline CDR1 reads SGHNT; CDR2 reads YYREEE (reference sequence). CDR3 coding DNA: TGTGCCAGCAGCTTGGGCGGCAGCCTTTACGAGCAGTACTTC. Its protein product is CASSLGGSLYEQYF. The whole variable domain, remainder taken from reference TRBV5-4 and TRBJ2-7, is ETGVTQSPTHLIKTRGQQVTLRCSSQSGHNTVSWYQQALGQGPQFIFQYYREEENGRGNFPPRFSGLQFPNYSSELNVNALELDDSALYLCASSLGGSLYEQYFGPGTRLTVT.

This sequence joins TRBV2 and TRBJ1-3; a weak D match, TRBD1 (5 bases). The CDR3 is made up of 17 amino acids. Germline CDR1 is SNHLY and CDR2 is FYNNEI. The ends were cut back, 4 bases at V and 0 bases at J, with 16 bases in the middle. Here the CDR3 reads CASSGWGPPSSGNTIYF. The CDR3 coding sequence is TGTGCCAGCAGTGGGTGGGGACCCCCAAGCTCTGGAAACACCATATATTTT.

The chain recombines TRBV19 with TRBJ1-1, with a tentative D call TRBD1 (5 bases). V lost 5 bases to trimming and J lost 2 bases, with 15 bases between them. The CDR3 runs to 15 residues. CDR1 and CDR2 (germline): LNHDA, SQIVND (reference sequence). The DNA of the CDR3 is TGTGCCAGTAGTCTTGATTGGGACTTCAACACTGAAGCTTTCTTT. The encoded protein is CASSLDWDFNTEAFF.

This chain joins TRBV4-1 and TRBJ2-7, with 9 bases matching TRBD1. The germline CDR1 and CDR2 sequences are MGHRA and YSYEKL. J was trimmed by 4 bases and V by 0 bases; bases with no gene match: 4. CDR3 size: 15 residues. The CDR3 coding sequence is TGCGCCAGCAGCCAAGAGGGACAGGGATATTACGAGCAGTACTTC. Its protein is CASSQEGQGYYEQYF.